This TCR beta chain was documented in a study of blood T cell repertoires in COVID-19. CDR1 and CDR2 (germline): SGDLS, YYNGEE. V gave up 3 bases and J gave up 0 bases, with 12 bases separating them. The CDR3 covers 15 residues. The assay was immunoSEQ multiplex PCR, and TCRdb's table has in-frame clones only and misses some. The table shows more than 100,000 clones, with more than 75% occurring only once. The receptor comes from a human donor in a cohort sampled during active COVID-19. The chain links TRBV9 to TRBJ1-2; D is perhaps TRBD1 (6 bases). Sequencing was carried out using peripheral blood. CDR3 in DNA: TGTGCCAGCAGCGCGGGGGGCTTTTCTAACTATGGCTACACCTTC. This translates into CASSAGGFSNYGYTF. Looking up the rest from reference TRBV9 and TRBJ1-2 gives the full variable domain: DSGVTQTPKHLITATGQRVTLRCSPRSGDLSVYWYQQSLDQGLQFLIQYYNGEERAKGNILERFSAQQFPDLHSELNLSSLELGDSALYFCASSAGGFSNYGYTFGSGTRLTVV.